Sequencing of this T cell receptor beta chain was carried out in a study of cytomegalovirus exposure and HLA in healthy donors. Concerning this clone itself: What it recognizes is unknown.

Whole-study results and caveats: Most TCR sequences showed up rarely, but some public TCRs showed up in many donors.

The PCR employed 60 Vbeta primers together with 13 Jbeta primers. Here immunoSEQ multiplex PCR was the method, and the copy in TCRdb shows in-frame clones only, minus some. The sample records tens of thousands of clones, about 71% being singletons. V lost 4 bases, J lost 10 bases, and 10 bases stayed unmatched. Germline assignment: CDR1 SGHAT and CDR2 FQNNGV. The CDR3 covers 14 residues. This receptor was obtained from a man aged 60 to 75 in good health and CMV-seropositive. The chain is built from TRBV11-2 and TRBJ2-1; 7 nucleotides agree with TRBD2. Sample: PBMCs. Here the CDR3 DNA reads TGTGCCAGCAGCTCCCGGACGGTCGGGAGGGAGCAGTTCTTC. This translates into CASSSRTVGREQFF.